A selection of T cell receptor beta chains follows, all from one sample in a study of blood T cell repertoires in COVID-19. TCRdb keeps only in-frame clones here, not all; method: immunoSEQ multiplex PCR. The sample gives around 300,000 clones, around 90% of which show up once; approximately 2% is in the top ten. Material: PBMCs or T cells enriched from blood (not recorded which). The origin of the receptors is a woman in her sixties in a cohort exposed to, infected with or recovered from COVID-19 (not recorded which). Both conserved end residues are part of each CDR3. D genes are given only for firm matches. Clone sizes are given selectively: once, few, many, or a class where the clone is expanded.

TRBJ1-1,NA,TRBV18,NA,TGTGCCAGCTCACCACCGGCAGTCCTGAACACTGAAGCTTTCTTT,CASSPPAVLNTEAFF
TRBJ1-2,NA,TRBV4-2,NA,TGTGCCAGCAGCCAAGACCCCAGGACTGAATATGGCTACACCTTC,CASSQDPRTEYGYTF
TRBJ2-3,NA,TRBV4-2,TRBD2,TGTGCCAGCAGCCAGGGACTAGCGGGAGAGGCAGATACGCAGTATTTT,CASSQGLAGEADTQYF
TRBJ2-2,NA,TRBV7-3,NA,TGTGCCAGCAGCTTACTCTACCACACCGGGGAGCTGTTTTTT,CASSLLYHTGELFF
TRBJ2-1,NA,TRBV7-3,TRBD2,TGTGCCAGCAACCCTCGAGCGGGATCTGAGCAGTTCTTC,CASNPRAGSEQFF
TRBJ2-7,NA,TRBV18,TRBD2,TGTGCCAGCTCACCGTCGACTAGCGGGAGCTACGAGCAGTACTTC,CASSPSTSGSYEQYF
TRBJ2-1,NA,TRBV5-8,TRBD1,TGTGCCAGCAGCCGGGACAGGGTAAATGAGCAGTTCTTC,CASSRDRVNEQFF
TRBJ1-5,NA,TRBV5-6,NA,TGTGCCAGCAGCTCTGGACAAGGCAATCAGCCCCAGCATTTT,CASSSGQGNQPQHF
TRBJ2-1,NA,TRBV28,NA,TGTGCCAGCAGTCGGCGAGCGGATGAGCAGTTCTTC,CASSRRADEQFF
TRBJ2-1,NA,TRBV19,TRBD1,TGTGCCAGTAGTATCGTCCAGGGGGTAGGTGAGCAGTTCTTC,CASSIVQGVGEQFF
TRBJ2-5,NA,TRBV5-1,TRBD2,TGCGCCAGCAGCTGGGGGACTAGCGGGAGGGGGTCCAAAGAGACCCAGTACTTC,CASSWGTSGRGSKETQYF
TRBJ1-6,NA,TRBV14,TRBD1,TGTGCCAGCAGCCAAGGGGACAGGGATAATTCACCCCTCCACTTT,CASSQGDRDNSPLHF
TRBJ2-1,few,TRBV24-1,NA,TGTGCCACCAGTAGTAACCCCGGGACTGAAGCCTACAATGAGCAGTTCTTC,CATSSNPGTEAYNEQFF
TRBJ2-2,NA,TRBV9,TRBD1,TGTGCCAGCAGCGCGTTAGGGACAGGGAGGACCGGGGAGCTGTTTTTT,CASSALGTGRTGELFF
TRBJ2-1,few,TRBV28,TRBD2,TGTGCCAGCAGAAAACTAGCGGGACTTTCCTACAATGAGCAGTTCTTC,CASRKLAGLSYNEQFF
TRBJ2-7,NA,TRBV25-1,TRBD1,TGTGCCAGCAGCCCGACAGGGGGCTCCCCTGAGCAGTACTTC,CASSPTGGSPEQYF
TRBJ1-2,NA,TRBV19,TRBD1,TGTGCCAGTAGTATAGCCGGGACAGGGTATGGCTACACCTTC,CASSIAGTGYGYTF
TRBJ2-5,NA,TRBV28,TRBD2,TGTGCCAGCAGTTTCCTCTCCCCGCGACTAGCGGGGATCCAAGAGACCCAGTACTTC,CASSFLSPRLAGIQETQYF
TRBJ2-1,once,TRBV5-4,TRBD2,TGTGCCAGCAGCTCCGGGACTAGCTACCATGAGCAGTTCTTC,CASSSGTSYHEQFF
TRBJ2-7,NA,TRBV5-1,NA,TGCGCCAGCAGCTCCCGACAGGCGTCCTCCTACGAGCAGTACTTC,CASSSRQASSYEQYF
TRBJ1-2,few,TRBV3-1/TRBV3-2,TRBD1,TGTGCCAGCAGCGAGGGACAGGTGGACTATGGCTACACCTTC,CASSEGQVDYGYTF
TRBJ2-1,few,TRBV28,NA,TGTGCCAGCACTCGGAGTACCTACAATGAGCAGTTCTTC,CASTRSTYNEQFF
TRBJ2-7,NA,TRBV24-1,NA,TGTGCCACCAGTGTAACAGGGTGGGGCAATGGGCAGTACTTC,CATSVTGWGNGQYF
TRBJ1-6,NA,TRBV3-1/TRBV3-2,NA,TGTGCCAGCAGCCAAGAAGGACAGATTTATAATTCACCCCTCCACTTT,CASSQEGQIYNSPLHF
TRBJ2-5,NA,TRBV4-1,NA,TGCGCCAGCAGCCCGTCCTCTACAGGGCTAGAGACCCAGTACTTC,CASSPSSTGLETQYF
TRBJ2-7,NA,TRBV7-8,NA,TGTGCCAGCAGCCCCCTGGCAGGGGCCTACGAGCAGTACTTC,CASSPLAGAYEQYF
TRBJ1-1,NA,TRBV19,NA,TGTGCCAGTAGTAGGGAGATATTCGGTGAAGCTTTCTTT,CASSREIFGEAFF
TRBJ2-1,NA,TRBV11-3,NA,TGTGCCAGCAGCCCACAAACCGGGAGCTCCTACAATGAGCAGTTCTTC,CASSPQTGSSYNEQFF
TRBJ2-1,NA,TRBV3-1/TRBV3-2,NA,TGTGCCAGCAGCCAAGGGACTAGAGGGGGGGAGCAGTTCTTC,CASSQGTRGGEQFF
TRBJ2-7,NA,TRBV30,NA,TGTGCCTGCCAGGACTACCGCTCCTACGAGCAGTACTTC,CACQDYRSYEQYF
TRBJ2-7,NA,TRBV7-2,NA,TGTGCCAGCAGCTTAGTTAAAACCGGCTACGAGCAGTACTTC,CASSLVKTGYEQYF
TRBJ2-7,NA,TRBV6-5,TRBD2,TGTGCCAGCAGTTACTCGACTAGCCCGCGCGAGCAGTACTTC,CASSYSTSPREQYF
TRBJ1-2,once,TRBV14,NA,TGTGCCAGCAGCCAACGGGGTAACTATGGCTACACCTTC,CASSQRGNYGYTF
TRBJ1-4,NA,TRBV4-1,NA,TGCGCCAGCAGCCAACCGGGAGGGGTGGAAAAACTGTTTTTT,CASSQPGGVEKLFF
TRBJ2-3,NA,TRBV27,TRBD2,TGTGCCAGCAGCGGAGCGGGGGTCACAGATACGCAGTATTTT,CASSGAGVTDTQYF
TRBJ2-7,NA,TRBV5-1,NA,TGCGCCAGCAGCTACGGACAGTCCTACGAGCAGTACTTC,CASSYGQSYEQYF
TRBJ2-1,NA,TRBV5-4,TRBD2,TGTGCCAGCAGCTTGGGACTAGCGTTGGGGGAGCAGTTCTTC,CASSLGLALGEQFF
TRBJ1-1,NA,TRBV6-5,NA,TGTGCCACGGGGGGGACTGAAGCTTTCTTT,CATGGTEAFF
TRBJ1-2,NA,TRBV4-1,TRBD1,TGCGCCAGCAGCCAAGTTCCACTAGGGACAGGGAAGGGCTACACCTTC,CASSQVPLGTGKGYTF
TRBJ1-4,NA,TRBV27,TRBD1,TGTGCCAGCAGTTTTAAGGACAGGGTTAGGGCAACTAATGAAAAACTGTTTTTT,CASSFKDRVRATNEKLFF
TRBJ2-7,NA,TRBV10-2,NA,TGCGCCAGCAGTGATCCAGGGTGGGAGCAGTACTTC,CASSDPGWEQYF
TRBJ1-3,NA,TRBV7-8,TRBD1,TGTGCCAGCAGCCGAGGGGGCTGGGACAGGTCAGGGGTTGGAAACACCATATATTTT,CASSRGGWDRSGVGNTIYF
TRBJ2-7,NA,TRBV7-9,NA,TGTGCCAGCAGCTTAGACGGGGGAGCGGGCGAGCAGTACTTC,CASSLDGGAGEQYF
TRBJ1-2,NA,TRBV28,NA,TGTGCCAGCAGTTTGAGGGAATATGGCTACACCTTC,CASSLREYGYTF
TRBJ1-6,once,TRBV5-1,NA,TGCGCCAGCAGCACGGGTCTTCAAAGCTCCTATAATTCACCCCTCCACTTT,CASSTGLQSSYNSPLHF
TRBJ2-1,NA,TRBV7-2,TRBD2,TGTGCCAGCAGCCCTTCAGGACTAGCGGGAGATGGTGAGCAGTTCTTC,CASSPSGLAGDGEQFF
TRBJ2-2,NA,TRBV5-1,TRBD2,TGCGCCAGCAGCTTGGAAGGGACTAGGGCCGGGGAGCTGTTTTTT,CASSLEGTRAGELFF
TRBJ2-3,NA,TRBV6-5,TRBD1,TGTGCCACCCGGGACAGAGTCACAGATACGCAGTATTTT,CATRDRVTDTQYF
TRBJ2-3,NA,TRBV6-2/TRBV6-3,TRBD2,TGTGCCAGCAGTGCACCCCTACTAGCGGAAAACACAGATACGCAGTATTTT,CASSAPLLAENTDTQYF
TRBJ1-4,NA,TRBV6-5,NA,TGTGCCAGCAGTTGGCAGGTTAATGAAAAACTGTTTTTT,CASSWQVNEKLFF
TRBJ2-7,NA,TRBV5-4,TRBD2,TGTGCCACCTCTGCTAGCGGGAGAAGGTACGAGCAGTACTTC,CATSASGRRYEQYF
TRBJ1-4,NA,TRBV5-1,TRBD1,TGCGCCAGTTGTAACGACAGGGGGCGAGAAAAACTGTTTTTT,CASCNDRGREKLFF
TRBJ2-2,NA,TRBV5-1,TRBD1,TGCGCCAGCAGCCCCGGACAGGGGTGGACCGGGGAGCTGTTTTTT,CASSPGQGWTGELFF
TRBJ2-7,NA,TRBV12-3/TRBV12-4,TRBD1,TGTGCCAGCAGCTCAGACAGGGCCGGGGAGCAGTACTTC,CASSSDRAGEQYF
TRBJ2-5,NA,TRBV24-1,NA,TGTGCCACCAGTGATCCCGACAAACCCCAAGAGACCCAGTACTTC,CATSDPDKPQETQYF
TRBJ2-4,NA,TRBV28,TRBD2,TGTGCCAGCAGTTCCGGGCCGGGAGGAGGTCTGGACATTCAGTACTTC,CASSSGPGGGLDIQYF